This T cell receptor (beta chain) was retrieved from a study of blood T cell repertoires in COVID-19. Study as a whole: Both acute and convalescent COVID-19 samples were obtained from the United States, Italy and Spain. Sources were T cells, B-cell-depleted T cells, or PBMCs; the material itself was cDNA or gDNA.

Germline loops: CDR1 SGHNT, CDR2 YYREEE (reference sequence). V dropped 0 bases and J dropped 1 base, with 8 bases sitting between them. CDR3 size: 15 residues. Per the authors' pipeline: From reference gene primer amplification, estimates of nucleated cell counts were derived. Here immunoSEQ multiplex PCR was the method, and the copy in TCRdb shows in-frame clones only, minus some. V and J calls and clone size are as listed in that table; D and trimming were resolved from the DNA. The data hold 410,000 or so clones, with 86% observed a single time. The V gene is TRBV5-4, the J gene TRBJ2-1; D might be TRBD1 (6 bases). The sample was peripheral blood. This TCR derives from a woman between 25 and 40 years old with active or convalescent COVID-19. The CDR3 sequence: CASSLGQGSYNEQFF. DNA of the CDR3: TGTGCCAGCAGCTTGGGGCAGGGGTCCTACAATGAGCAGTTCTTC.